Listed below are T cell receptor beta chains from one sample, sequenced in a study of early T cells in non-severe SARS-CoV-2 infection. TCRdb ran MiXCR on the 5' RACE reads and lists one entry per CDR3 protein. Found here are fewer than 80,000 distinct CDR3 sequences, approximately 10% of them singletons; the top ten hold 12%. The specimen comprised whole blood, sampled at baseline. The origin of the receptors is an adult who was a healthcare worker with PCR-confirmed SARS-CoV-2 infection or an uninfected control (not recorded which). Both conserved end residues are part of each CDR3. A D gene is named only where the DNA matches it firmly. Some rows have no size entry. The others give once, few or many, or a class for an expanded clone.

j_gene,d_gene,v_gene,len,abundance,CDR3nt,CDR3aa
TRBJ2-2,.,TRBV7-2,14,many,TGTGCCAGCACCCAAGACCCTCTAACCGGGGAGCTGTTTTTT,CASTQDPLTGELFF
TRBJ1-2,TRBD1,TRBV12-3/TRBV12-4,14,many,TGTGCCAGCGGCCTACAGGGGCGCCTATCTGGCTACACCTTC,CASGLQGRLSGYTF
TRBJ2-2,TRBD1,TRBV12-3/TRBV12-4,17,.,TGTGCCAGCAGTTTACTGGGACAGGTGGCTCCGGGGAGGGAGCTGTTTTTT,CASSLLGQVAPGRELFF
TRBJ2-7,TRBD2,TRBV12-3/TRBV12-4,14,few,TGTGCCAGCAGTCCACTAGCGGGGATCAACGAGCAGTACTTC,CASSPLAGINEQYF
TRBJ2-1,.,TRBV6-5,15,.,TGTGCCAGCAGTAGCGTGAGCGATTCCTACAATGAGCAGTTCTTC,CASSSVSDSYNEQFF
TRBJ2-3,.,TRBV21-1,20,few,TGTGCCAGCAGCAAAAGGGACAGGAAGGGGGAGACAGGGACCGTTCCTACGCAGTATTTT,CASSKRDRKGETGTVPTQYF
TRBJ2-3,.,TRBV4-3,13,few,TGCGCCAGCAGCCAAGAGGTTCCAGATACGCAGTATTTT,CASSQEVPDTQYF
TRBJ1-1,.,TRBV7-9,14,medium-sized,TGTGCCAGCAGCTTAGCGCGAGGGATTAATGAAGCTTTCTTT,CASSLARGINEAFF
TRBJ2-7,.,TRBV29-1,11,.,TGCGGCGTGGCAGGGCAGGGCGAGCAGTACTTC,CGVAGQGEQYF
TRBJ2-2,.,TRBV6-2/TRBV6-3,11,.,TGTGCCAGCAGTATCACCGGGGAGCTGTTTTTT,CASSITGELFF
TRBJ2-7,.,TRBV4-2,13,many,TGTGCCAGCAGCCCCTCCGTGGATTACGAGCAGTACTTC,CASSPSVDYEQYF
TRBJ2-5,TRBD2,TRBV10-3,14,few,TGTGACATCAGCCCGGGACTAGCAGGAGAGACCCAGTACTTC,CDISPGLAGETQYF
TRBJ2-1,.,TRBV9,14,few,TGTGCCAGCAGCCCTGTGGGGGTTGGTCTTGAGCAGTTCTTC,CASSPVGVGLEQFF
TRBJ2-7,TRBD1,TRBV7-9,15,.,TGTGCCAGCAGCCCCCGACAGGGCCTCTCCTACGAGCAGTACTTC,CASSPRQGLSYEQYF
TRBJ1-2,TRBD1,TRBV28,13,.,TGTGCCAGCAGTTCCACAGGGGGAAATGGCTACACCTTC,CASSSTGGNGYTF
TRBJ2-7,.,TRBV7-9,11,.,TGTGCCAGCGGGCCGGAGTACGAGCAGTACTTC,CASGPEYEQYF
TRBJ1-2,.,TRBV6-5,14,.,TGTGCCAGCAGTTACCGATCAATAGGCTATGGCTACACCTTC,CASSYRSIGYGYTF
TRBJ2-1,TRBD2,TRBV2,14,.,TGTGCCAGCAGTTCGGGGAGGGGTTACAATGAGCAGTTCTTC,CASSSGRGYNEQFF
TRBJ1-6,.,TRBV12-3/TRBV12-4,13,.,TGTGCCAGCAGTTTCGGGGAGGCCCTAACCCTCCACTTT,CASSFGEALTLHF
TRBJ2-7,.,TRBV2,13,.,TGTGCCAGCAGTGAAGGGACTGGGTGGGAGCAGTACTTC,CASSEGTGWEQYF
TRBJ1-1,.,TRBV5-1,14,few,TGCGCCAGCAGCTTGGGGGGGAAGAGCACTGAAGCTTTCTTT,CASSLGGKSTEAFF
TRBJ2-3,.,TRBV10-1,15,many,TGCGCCAGCAGTGTAAACAGTTCCTACACAGATACGCAGTATTTT,CASSVNSSYTDTQYF
TRBJ1-2,TRBD1,TRBV5-1,15,many,TGCGCCAGCAGCCGCCAGCCCTCAGGGGGAGATGGCTACACCTTC,CASSRQPSGGDGYTF
TRBJ1-1,.,TRBV20-1,14,few,TGCAGTGCCTTGGAGCCTAATCCTTTCACTGAAGCTTTCTTT,CSALEPNPFTEAFF
TRBJ1-6,TRBD1,TRBV7-2,14,.,TGTGCCAGCAGCAGAGACAGGGCCAATTCACCCCTCCACTTT,CASSRDRANSPLHF
TRBJ1-2,.,TRBV4-2,15,.,TGTGCCAGCAGCCAAGAAACAGCCGAGGGGTATGGCTACACCTTC,CASSQETAEGYGYTF